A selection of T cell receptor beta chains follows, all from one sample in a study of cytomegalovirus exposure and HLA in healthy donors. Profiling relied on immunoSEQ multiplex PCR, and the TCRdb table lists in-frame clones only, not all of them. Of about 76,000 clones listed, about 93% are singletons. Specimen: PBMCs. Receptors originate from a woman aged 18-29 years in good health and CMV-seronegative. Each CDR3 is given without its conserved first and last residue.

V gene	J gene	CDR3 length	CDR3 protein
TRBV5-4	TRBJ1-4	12	ASNRQGTNEKLF
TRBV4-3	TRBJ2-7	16	ASSQGEVGASLPYEQY
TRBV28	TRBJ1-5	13	ASQPERQSYQPQH
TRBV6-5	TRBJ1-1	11	ASSYRERTEAF
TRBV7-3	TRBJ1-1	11	ASSSAVNTEAF
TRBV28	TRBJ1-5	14	ASSPPTGRAGSTQH
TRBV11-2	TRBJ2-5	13	ASSAGQRGMETQY
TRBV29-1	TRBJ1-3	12	SVLGQSSGNTIY
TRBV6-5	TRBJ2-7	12	ASSYLTGTYEQY
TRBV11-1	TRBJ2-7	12	ASSLEYSTYEQY
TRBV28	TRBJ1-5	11	ASSFDRRQPQH
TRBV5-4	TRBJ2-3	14	ASRGETGPFTDTQY
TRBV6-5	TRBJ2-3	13	ASSKVAFRTDTQY
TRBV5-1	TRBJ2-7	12	ASSVQGSSYEQY
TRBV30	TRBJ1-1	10	AWTVGGTEAF
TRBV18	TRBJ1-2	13	ASSPGTFEGDGYT
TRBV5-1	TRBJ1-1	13	ASSLGDIANTEAF
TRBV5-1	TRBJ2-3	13	ASTLLGISTDTQY
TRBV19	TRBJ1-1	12	ASRTDRQNTEAF
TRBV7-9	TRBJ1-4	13	ASSLVGLMGEKLF
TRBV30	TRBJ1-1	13	AWSVLPGLNTEAF
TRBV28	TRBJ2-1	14	ASSLSRGAPYNEQF
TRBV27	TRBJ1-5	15	ASSPPGGRGHGQPQH
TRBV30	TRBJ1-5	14	AWSKVPRSSNQPQH
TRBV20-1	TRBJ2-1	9	SARSSGEQF
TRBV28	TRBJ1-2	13	ASSLQLQGNYGYT
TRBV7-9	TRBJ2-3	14	ASSPRNGARTDTQY
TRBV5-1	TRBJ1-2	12	ASSPVQETYGYT
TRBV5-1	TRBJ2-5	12	ASSPSGVGETQY
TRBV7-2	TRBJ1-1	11	ASSPYGNTEAF
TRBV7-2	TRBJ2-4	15	ASSLALPRLAKNIQY
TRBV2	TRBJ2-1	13	ASSEDLAGEGKQF
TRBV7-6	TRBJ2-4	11	ASSSSRGTLQY
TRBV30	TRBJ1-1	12	AWSSWGGRTEAF
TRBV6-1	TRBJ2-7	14	ASSEVGTGVSYEQY
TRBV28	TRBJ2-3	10	ASTSSTDTQY
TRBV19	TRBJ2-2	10	ASSIASGELF
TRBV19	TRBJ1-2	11	ASSIQGYYGYT
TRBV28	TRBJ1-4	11	ASAGTWYEKLF
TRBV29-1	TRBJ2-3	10	SVEGSDDTQY
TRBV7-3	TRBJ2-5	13	ASSASGGARETQY
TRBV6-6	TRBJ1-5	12	ASSWQSTNQPQH
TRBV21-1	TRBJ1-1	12	ASPGHQGDTEAF
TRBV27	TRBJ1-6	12	ASRWSSYNSPLH
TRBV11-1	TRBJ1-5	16	ASSLETGIHMSNQPQH
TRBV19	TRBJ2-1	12	ASSEGARYNEQF
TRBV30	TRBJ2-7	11	AWSVSVSYEQY
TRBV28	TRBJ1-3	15	ASSFAQGASLGNTIY